The 14 T cell receptor beta chains in this list originate from one sample, sequenced in a study of blood T cell repertoires in COVID-19. Produced via immunoSEQ multiplex PCR; TCRdb's table is partial and in-frame only. Of around 170,000 clones in the sample, about four fifths were seen once. The material sequenced was peripheral blood. The origin of the receptors is an older man with active or convalescent COVID-19.

CDR3 nucleotide sequence: TGTGCCAGCAGCCCCGAGGGACACGCTTCCTATGGCTACACCTTC. This sequence encodes CASSPEGHASYGYTF. This chain joins TRBV7-2 and TRBJ1-2; maybe TRBD1 (6 bases). CDR3 length equals 15 residues. In germline, CDR1 is SGHTA, CDR2 FQGNSA. Trimming removed 5 bases at V and 4 bases at J, with 17 bases between.

The rearrangement links TRBV21-1 to TRBJ2-1; the table's D call TRBD2 went unverified against the DNA. TRBV21-1 is described as a pseudogene. The CDR3 extends over 15 amino acids. The CDR3 protein is CASYNTSQVYNEQFF. The CDR3 DNA reads TGTGCCAGCTACAATACTAGCCAGGTTTACAATGAGCAGTTCTTC.

The chain combines TRBV4-3 with TRBJ1-2; 8 bases are shared with TRBD1. Looked up from germline, CDR1 is LGHNA and CDR2 is YSLEER. V trimming: 1 base; J trimming: 4 bases; junction bases outside the gene matches: 17. This CDR3 contains 19 residues. Here the CDR3 reads CASSQGYRDRNDQSYGYTF. The CDR3 DNA is TGCGCCAGCAGCCAAGGTTACCGGGACAGGAATGATCAAAGCTATGGCTACACCTTC.

The V gene is TRBV5-1, the J gene TRBJ1-1; D unresolved. Germline V gene data show CDR1 as SGHRS and CDR2 as YFSETQ. Trimming stripped 0 bases from V and 6 bases from J, with 12 bases between. CDR3 length equals 14 residues. The CDR3 protein is CASSLDEGSPEAFF. Here the CDR3 DNA reads TGCGCCAGCAGCTTGGATGAGGGAAGCCCTGAAGCTTTCTTT.

The chain recombines TRBV29-1 with TRBJ1-1, with 9 positions matching TRBD1. V was pared by 6 bases and J by 11 bases, with 4 bases of the junction left unmatched. CDR1 SQVTM and CDR2 ANQGSEA come from the germline V gene. The CDR3 covers 10 residues. CDR3 sequence reads: CSVGTGRAFF. CDR3 nucleotide sequence: TGCAGCGTCGGGACAGGGAGGGCTTTCTTT.

The J gene is TRBJ1-2, the V gene TRBV18; weak D call: TRBD1 (6 bases). The germline gives CDR1 KGHSH, CDR2 LQKENI. V lost 4 bases and J lost 0, with 24 bases in between. This CDR3 is built from 19 residues. CDR3 in DNA: TGTGCCAGCTCACTGGTTACACCTCCACAGGGACTACCTAACTATGGCTACACCTTC. Translated: CASSLVTPPQGLPNYGYTF. Complete variable domain (other parts from reference TRBV18 and TRBJ1-2): NAGVMQNPRHLVRRRGQEARLRCSPMKGHSHVYWYRQLPEEGLKFMVYLQKENIIDESGMPKERFSAEFPKEGPSILRIQQVVRGDSAAYFCASSLVTPPQGLPNYGYTFGSGTRLTVV.

The chain uses TRBV2 and TRBJ1-6; D uncertain. Germline CDR1 is SNHLY and CDR2 is FYNNEI. The V and J ends lost 2 bases and 14 bases respectively, with 13 bases between them. The CDR3 sequence is 13 residues long. The CDR3 here is CASSEQPNQALHF. CDR3 DNA: TGTGCCAGCAGTGAACAGCCGAATCAGGCCCTCCACTTT. Looking up the rest from reference TRBV2 and TRBJ1-6 gives the full variable domain: EPEVTQTPSHQVTQMGQEVILRCVPISNHLYFYWYRQILGQKVEFLVSFYNNEISEKSEIFDDQFSVERPDGSNFTLKIRSTKLEDSAMYFCASSEQPNQALHFGNGTRLTVT.

J is TRBJ1-6 and V is TRBV3-1 (or the pseudogene TRBV3-2); tentative D call: TRBD1 (5 bases). Between the trimmed V and J ends, which lost 5 bases and 8 bases, there was a span of 16 bases. This CDR3 contains 15 residues. Looked up from germline, CDR1 is LGHDT and CDR2 is YNNKEL (reference sequence). In nucleotides, the CDR3 is TGTGCCAGCAGCTTAGGACACGGAGACGATTCACCCCTCCACTTT. Amino acid sequence: CASSLGHGDDSPLHF.

The gene calls are TRBV6-5 and TRBJ1-1; 8 bases agree with TRBD1. Germline CDR1 and CDR2: MNHEY and SVGAGI. Germline trimming cut 5 bases from V and 1 base from J; bases unmatched to any gene: 3. This CDR3 spans 14 amino acids. The CDR3 DNA reads as TGTGCCAGCAGTACAGGGGGGCAGAACACTGAAGCTTTCTTT. Its protein product is CASSTGGQNTEAFF.

V is TRBV2 and J is TRBJ2-1, with 15 bases fitting TRBD2. With V trimmed by 5 bases and J by 12 bases, 11 bases remained unmatched. From germline, CDR1 is SNHLY and CDR2 FYNNEI. The CDR3 loop spans 16 amino acids. CDR3 sequence (DNA): TGTGCCAGCAGTTCCGGGACTAGCGGGAGGAGGGGTCGGCAGTTCTTC. Translating it yields CASSSGTSGRRGRQFF.

The rearrangement joins TRBV6-7 to TRBJ1-5; no reliable D call. TRBV6-7 is an ORF, with its function uncertain. The CDR3 is 16 residues long. The V and J ends lost 7 bases and 5 bases respectively, with 21 bases between them. CDR3 residues: CASKYQAEDPHQPQHF. CDR3 sequence (DNA): TGTGCCAGCAAATATCAGGCGGAGGACCCCCATCAGCCCCAGCATTTT.

This clone was seen once. The chain uses TRBV6-5 and TRBJ1-2, with 11 bases that match TRBD1. This CDR3 has 15 residues. Trimming took 4 bases from V and 6 from J; bases not matched to a gene: 7. The germline gives CDR1 MNHEY, CDR2 SVGAGI. This CDR3 reads CASSSGGQGVHGYTF. In DNA form, the CDR3 reads TGTGCCAGCAGTTCCGGGGGACAGGGGGTTCATGGCTACACCTTC.

The chain joins TRBV6-6 to TRBJ2-5, with TRBD2 matching over 7 bases. There are 14 residues in the CDR3. Germline-derived CDR1 and CDR2 are MNHNY and SVGAGI (reference sequence). V trimming: 6 bases; J trimming: 2 bases; junction bases outside the gene matches: 6. For the CDR3, the DNA is TGTGCCAGCAGGGGAAGCGGGGTTCAAGAGACCCAGTACTTC. Translation gives CASRGSGVQETQYF.

The rearrangement joins TRBV9 to TRBJ2-7; 8 bases are a match to TRBD1. V lost 3 bases to trimming and J lost 3 bases; unmatched junction nucleotides: 8. This CDR3 has 15 residues. The germline V gene encodes CDR1 SGDLS and CDR2 YYNGEE. The CDR3 here is CASSAGQASNYEQYF. The CDR3 nucleotides read TGTGCCAGCAGCGCGGGACAGGCTTCTAACTACGAGCAGTACTTC.